Described below is a single T cell receptor (beta chain) sequence and its context. This specimen belongs to a study of blood T cell repertoires in COVID-19. Enrolment of Seattle patients took place during active infection, and they were followed longitudinally. The CDR3 loop spans 11 amino acids. Trimming pared 9 bases from V and 5 bases from J, leaving 9 bases between. CDR1 and CDR2 from the germline V gene are SGHAT and FQNNGV. Data came from immunoSEQ multiplex PCR; TCRdb stores just in-frame clones and leaves some out. The table shows 100,000 to 150,000 clones, with roughly 90% occurring only once.

What was sequenced was peripheral blood. J is TRBJ2-3 and V is TRBV11-2; TRBD2 might be the D (6 bases). This TCR derives from a man aged 55 to 70 with COVID-19, enrolled during active disease. CDR3 bases: TGTGCCAGTTACGGGGGAGATACGCAGTATTTT. Protein sequence: CASYGGDTQYF.